These 5 T cell receptor beta chains were sequenced from one sample in a study of early T cells in non-severe SARS-CoV-2 infection. TCRdb recomputed calls from the 5' RACE reads with MiXCR, one row per CDR3 protein. The sample holds some 80,000 distinct CDR3 sequences; about 12% are singletons and the top ten take around 15%. This specimen consisted of whole blood, obtained at baseline. The receptors here all came from an adult who was a healthcare worker with PCR-confirmed SARS-CoV-2 infection or an uninfected control (not recorded which). The donor label of this sample is uncertain.

This clonotype was counted many times. The V gene is TRBV3-1, the J gene TRBJ2-4, with 8 nucleotides matching TRBD1. This CDR3 has 19 amino acids. CDR1 is LGHDT, CDR2 YNNKEL, per germline (reference sequence). Unmatched junction bases numbered 18, after V lost 0 bases and J lost 8 bases. The CDR3 sequence: CASSQESPRTGSVRDIQYF. The DNA for the CDR3 is TGTGCCAGCAGCCAAGAAAGCCCTCGGACAGGGAGCGTGAGAGACATTCAGTACTTC.

This clonotype was observed many times. The chain carries TRBV9 and TRBJ1-6; TRBD1 might be the D (5 bases). The V and J ends lost 2 bases and 3 bases respectively, with 9 bases between them. Germline-derived CDR1 and CDR2 are SGDLS and YYNGEE. The CDR3 has 15 residues. The CDR3 DNA reads as TGTGCCAGCAGCGTTACCGACAGCTATAATTCACCCCTCCACTTT. This sequence encodes CASSVTDSYNSPLHF.

This clonotype was seen a handful of times. The V and J genes are TRBV29-1 and TRBJ2-7; D tentatively reads TRBD1 or TRBD2 (5 bases each). Trimming took off 7 bases at V and 2 bases at J, with 12 bases between the two ends. Germline CDR1 SQVTM, CDR2 ANQGSEA. This CDR3 comprises 12 residues. The CDR3 coding sequence is TGCAGCGGTATAGGGACGGCCTACGAGCAGTACTTC. Its translation: CSGIGTAYEQYF.

V usage is TRBV20-1 and J usage is TRBJ2-3; D remains unclear. Germline loops: CDR1 DFQATT, CDR2 SNEGSKA (reference sequence). With 0 bases removed from V and 4 bases from J, the gap between germline ends came to 8 bases. This CDR3 comprises 13 residues. Here the CDR3 reads CSARDRLADTQYF. CDR3 in DNA: TGCAGTGCTAGAGATAGGCTCGCAGATACGCAGTATTTT.

This clonotype was recorded many times. V and J are TRBV10-3 and TRBJ2-3; D unclear. CDR3 size: 12 residues. Germline V gene lookup returns CDR1 ENHRY and CDR2 SYGVKD. The V end was cut by 0 bases, the J end by 3 bases, with 1 base between. CDR3 amino acids: CAISESTDTQYF. In DNA, the CDR3 is TGTGCCATCAGTGAGTCTACAGATACGCAGTATTTT.